This T cell receptor beta chain was captured by sequencing in a study of cytomegalovirus exposure and HLA in healthy donors. Study conclusions and caveats: In vitro data verified a few CMV-associated chains as specific for CMV antigens. Reported results showed that the classifier diagnosed cytomegalovirus status with high specificity and sensitivity.

In the case of this clone: Its antigen remains unidentified.

J lost 3 bases, V lost 6 bases, and 13 bases had no gene match. The CDR3 consists of 16 residues. Germline V gene data show CDR1 as SNHLY and CDR2 as FYNNEI. Donors came from a validation cohort of approximately 110 subjects, distinct from the first 666-subject cohort. The repertoire was sequenced with immunoSEQ multiplex PCR; TCRdb's copy has only in-frame clones and lacks some. This table has around 140,000 clones, about 94% appearing once. The sample comprised PBMCs. This chain connects TRBV2 to TRBJ1-1, with 7 bases matching TRBD1. The TCR was taken from a man between 18 and 35 years old in good health and CMV-seropositive. In DNA, the CDR3 is TGTGCCAGCAGGCCCACATCACAGGGGTCTGACACTGAAGCTTTCTTT. As protein: CASRPTSQGSDTEAFF.